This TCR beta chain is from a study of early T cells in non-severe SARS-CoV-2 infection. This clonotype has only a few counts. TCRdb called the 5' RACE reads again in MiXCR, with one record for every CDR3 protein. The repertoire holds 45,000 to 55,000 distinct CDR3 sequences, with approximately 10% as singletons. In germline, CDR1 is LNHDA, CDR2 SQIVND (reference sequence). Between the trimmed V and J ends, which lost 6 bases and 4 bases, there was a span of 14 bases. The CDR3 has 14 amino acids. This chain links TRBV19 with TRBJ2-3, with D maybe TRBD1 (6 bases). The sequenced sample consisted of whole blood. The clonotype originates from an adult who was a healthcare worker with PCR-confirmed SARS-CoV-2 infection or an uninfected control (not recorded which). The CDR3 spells CASRIPGQSDTQYF. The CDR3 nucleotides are TGTGCCAGTAGGATACCGGGACAATCAGATACGCAGTATTTT.